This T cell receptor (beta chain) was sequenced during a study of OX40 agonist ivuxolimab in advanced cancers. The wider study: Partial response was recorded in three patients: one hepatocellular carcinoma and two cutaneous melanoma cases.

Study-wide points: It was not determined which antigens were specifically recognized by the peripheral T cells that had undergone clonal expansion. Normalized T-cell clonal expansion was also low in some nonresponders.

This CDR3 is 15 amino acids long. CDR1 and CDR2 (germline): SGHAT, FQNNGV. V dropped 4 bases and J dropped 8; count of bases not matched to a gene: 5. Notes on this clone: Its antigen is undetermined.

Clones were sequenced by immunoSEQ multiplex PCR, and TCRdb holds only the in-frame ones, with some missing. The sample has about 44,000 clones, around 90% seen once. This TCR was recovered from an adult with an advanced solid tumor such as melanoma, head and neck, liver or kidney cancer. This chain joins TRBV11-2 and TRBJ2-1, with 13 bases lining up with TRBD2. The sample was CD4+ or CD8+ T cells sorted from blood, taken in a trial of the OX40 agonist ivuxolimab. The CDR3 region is CASSSWTSGSDEQFF. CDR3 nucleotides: TGTGCCAGCAGCTCCTGGACTAGCGGGAGCGATGAGCAGTTCTTC.